These 21 T cell receptor beta chains were sequenced from one sample in a study of vaccination and CD4 T cells after COVID-19. Their target antigens are unknown. Sequencing of the DNA from cultured CD4+ T cells was carried out with the Oncomine TCR Beta short-read assay. TCRdb re-called the PCR reads through MiXCR, storing one row per CDR3 protein. Here the sample spans about 7,200 distinct CDR3 sequences, about 32% being singletons. The sample's treatment: approximately nine-day PBMC culture with coronavirus spike peptide pools or control peptides (ViraFEST assay). The collection of CD4+ T cells from the unexposed donor took place before the COVID-19 pandemic (2011-2018). The sequencing sample was made of CD4+ T cells from blood, cultured in vitro. Receptors originate from a human donor in good health.

V and J are TRBV20-1 and TRBJ1-2; perhaps TRBD1 as D (5 bases). This CDR3 is built from 12 residues. Deletions cut 3 bases from V and 8 bases from J, with 13 bases between. CDR1 is DFQATT and CDR2 is SNEGSKA in the germline V gene (reference sequence). The CDR3, as DNA: TGCAGTGCTAGTGTCCAGGGTTTGGGCTACACCTTC. Translation: CSASVQGLGYTF.

The rearrangement uses TRBV7-3 and TRBJ2-6; possibly TRBD1 for D (5 bases). V was cut by 5 bases and J by 2 bases, with 10 bases left in between. The CDR3 contains 15 residues. Germline V gene data show CDR1 as SGHTA and CDR2 as FQGTGA. The CDR3 DNA reads TGTGCCAGCAGCGCGCAGGGTACTGGGGCCAACGTCCTGACTTTC. Translation: CASSAQGTGANVLTF.

This clonotype was seen a few times. V is TRBV9 and J is TRBJ1-6; no clear D gene. In germline, CDR1 is SGDLS, CDR2 YYNGEE. This CDR3 contains 16 residues. V dropped 3 bases and J dropped 0 bases, with 10 bases sitting between them. This CDR3 is CASSEGGSSYNSPLHF. DNA for the CDR3: TGTGCCAGCAGCGAAGGAGGGAGCTCCTATAATTCACCCCTCCACTTT. Full variable domain (outside the CDR3, taken from reference TRBV9 and TRBJ1-6): DSGVTQTPKHLITATGQRVTLRCSPRSGDLSVYWYQQSLDQGLQFLIQYYNGEERAKGNILERFSAQQFPDLHSELNLSSLELGDSALYFCASSEGGSSYNSPLHFGNGTRLTVT.

The J gene is TRBJ1-5, the V gene TRBV27; D unclear. V lost 3 bases and J lost 5, with 8 bases in between. The CDR3 consists of 13 residues. CDR1 and CDR2 (germline): MNHEY, SMNVEV (reference sequence). The CDR3 sequence: CASSFSRDQPQHF. The CDR3, as DNA: TGTGCCAGCAGTTTTTCGCGGGATCAGCCCCAGCATTTT.

The CDR3 bases are TGCAGCGTTCAGGCCATAAATGGCTACACCTTC. It translates to CSVQAINGYTF. The J gene is TRBJ1-2, the V gene TRBV29-1; D not certain. V was shortened by 5 bases and J by 6 bases, with 10 bases between the two germline ends. Germline V gene lookup returns CDR1 SQVTM and CDR2 ANQGSEA. The CDR3 is 11 residues long.

The J gene is TRBJ2-6, the V gene TRBV25-1, with D perhaps matching TRBD1 (5 bases). V was trimmed by 6 bases and J by 4 bases, leaving 13 bases between them. The CDR3 runs 15 residues. The V gene's germline CDR1 is MGHDK and CDR2 SYGVNS. The CDR3 nucleotides read TGTGCCAGCAGCGAAGGGGTTGCCGGGGCCAACGTCCTGACTTTC. It translates to CASSEGVAGANVLTF. The entire variable domain, with the rest obtained from reference TRBV25-1 and TRBJ2-6, is as follows: EADIYQTPRYLVIGTGKKITLECSQTMGHDKMYWYQQDPGMELHLIHYSYGVNSTEKGDLSSESTVSRIRTEHFPLTLESARPSHTSQYLCASSEGVAGANVLTFGAGSRLTVL.

V usage is TRBV12-3 or TRBV12-4 and J usage is TRBJ1-1, with a tentative D call TRBD1 (5 bases). This CDR3 region has 15 residues. V was shortened by 6 bases and J by 3 bases, with 17 bases between the two germline ends. Written as DNA, the CDR3 is TGTGCCAGCAGCAACAAGGGGACTACGGACACTGAAGCTTTCTTT. This gives the protein CASSNKGTTDTEAFF.

This clonotype was seen a few times. The chain has TRBV12-3 or TRBV12-4 and TRBJ1-2; no firm D call. Trimming shortened V by 0 bases and J by 4 bases, and 6 bases separated the two germline ends. This CDR3 has 13 residues. CDR3 amino acids: CASSLAETYGYTF. CDR3 sequence (DNA): TGTGCCAGCAGTTTAGCGGAAACCTATGGCTACACCTTC.

This clonotype showed up just a few times. This chain joins TRBV7-3 and TRBJ2-3, with 12 bases lining up with TRBD2. The CDR3 runs to 19 residues. V trimming: 1 base; J trimming: 1 base; junction bases outside the gene matches: 9. The V gene's germline CDR1 is SGHTA and CDR2 FQGTGA. The CDR3: CASSLMGLAGGRRTDTQYF. The CDR3 region has the DNA TGTGCCAGCAGCTTAATGGGCCTAGCGGGGGGGCGGCGCACAGATACGCAGTATTTT.

The genes are TRBV6-4 and TRBJ2-3, with D perhaps TRBD2 (5 bases). Germline CDR1 MRHNA, CDR2 SNTAGT. The CDR3 has 16 residues. V gave up 0 bases and J gave up 0 bases, with 10 bases separating them. CDR3 DNA: TGTGCCAGCAGTGACTCGGCTAGCTCTAGCACAGATACGCAGTATTTT. Residues: CASSDSASSSTDTQYF.

V gene TRBV7-9 combines with J gene TRBJ2-7, with 9 bases that match TRBD1. Germline V gene sequence: CDR1 SEHNR, CDR2 FQNEAQ (reference sequence). The CDR3 spans 14 residues. V trimming: 8 bases; J trimming: 1 base; junction bases outside the gene matches: 6. The CDR3 here is CASGIQGASYEQYF. The CDR3 DNA sequence: TGTGCCAGCGGTATACAGGGGGCTTCCTACGAGCAGTACTTC.

The chain joins TRBV12-3 or TRBV12-4 to TRBJ1-2; 8 nucleotides align to TRBD1. Losses at the gene ends were 4 bases for V and 7 bases for J; bases not matched to a gene: 8. CDR3 size: 14 residues. The CDR3: CASSSRTGSSGYTF. The CDR3, as DNA: TGTGCCAGCAGTTCGAGGACAGGGTCCTCTGGCTACACCTTC.

In DNA form, the CDR3 reads TGTGCCAGCTCACCACCGGGAGATATTGAAGCTTTCTTT. Its protein product is CASSPPGDIEAFF. V gene TRBV18 combines with J gene TRBJ1-1; no firm D call. CDR1 KGHSH and CDR2 LQKENI come from the germline V gene. V was pared by 0 bases and J by 7 bases, with 9 bases between. This CDR3 region has 13 residues.

This clonotype occurred a few times. The chain recombines TRBV7-9 with TRBJ2-1; 7 nucleotides line up with TRBD2. This CDR3 is 14 amino acids long. The V gene end was trimmed by 5 bases and the J gene end by 7 bases; junction bases not matched to a gene: 8. Germline-derived CDR1 and CDR2 are SEHNR and FQNEAQ (reference sequence). The CDR3 loop is CASSPQRGGNEQFF. In nucleotides, the CDR3 is TGTGCCAGCAGCCCCCAGCGGGGAGGGAATGAGCAGTTCTTC.

This clonotype was picked up a small number of times. The chain combines TRBV6-1 with TRBJ2-2, with D tentatively TRBD1 (6 bases). This CDR3 contains 16 residues. V was shortened by 4 bases and J by 6 bases, with 18 bases between the two germline ends. Germline V gene data show CDR1 as MNHNS and CDR2 as SASEGT. CDR3 coding DNA: TGTGCCAGCAGTGCGAGGGGACAACTACTCGCCGGGGAGCTGTTTTTT. This gives the protein CASSARGQLLAGELFF.

CDR3 loop: CASTMSPYGYTF. CDR3 nucleotide sequence: TGTGCCAGTACAATGTCCCCCTATGGCTACACCTTC. This rearrangement joins TRBV19 to TRBJ1-2; unclear D gene. The CDR3 is 12 residues long. In germline, CDR1 is LNHDA, CDR2 SQIVND (reference sequence). V lost 7 bases, J lost 4 bases, and 10 bases lay in between.

This clonotype appeared a few times. The chain couples TRBV7-3 to TRBJ2-1; a weak D match, TRBD2 (5 bases). Deletions cut 8 bases from V and 8 bases from J, with 13 bases between. Germline V lookup: CDR1 SGHTA, CDR2 FQGTGA. The CDR3 is 12 amino acids. The DNA for the CDR3 is TGTGCCAGCGCTCAGCGGTTAGATGAGCAGTTCTTC. Its protein product is CASAQRLDEQFF.

This clonotype was seen a handful of times. The chain employs TRBV6-2 or TRBV6-3 and TRBJ1-2; TRBD1 is a possible D gene (6 bases). Germline V gives CDR1 MNHEY, CDR2 SVGEGT. Deletions cut 2 bases from V and 6 bases from J, with 10 bases between. The CDR3 is 13 amino acids. The CDR3 coding sequence is TGTGCCAGCAGTTACGCACAGGGAAATGGCTACACCTTC. Amino acid sequence: CASSYAQGNGYTF.

The chain carries TRBV30 and TRBJ1-5; TRBD1 is a possible D gene (5 bases). Per germline, CDR1 GTSNPN and CDR2 SVGIG (reference sequence). CDR3 length: 13 amino acids. V was trimmed by 5 bases and J by 4 bases, leaving 12 bases between them. The CDR3 DNA sequence: TGTGCCTGGGGGCGCGGGGGAAATCAGCCCCAGCATTTT. This gives the protein CAWGRGGNQPQHF.

This chain links TRBV2 with TRBJ2-1; D possibly matches TRBD1 or TRBD2 (5 bases each). V gave up 4 bases and J gave up 4 bases, with 14 bases separating them. The CDR3 spans 15 residues. CDR1 SNHLY and CDR2 FYNNEI come from the germline V gene. The CDR3 nucleotides are TGTGCCAGCAGTGGGGGCAGCGGAGGTTACAATGAGCAGTTCTTC. This sequence encodes CASSGGSGGYNEQFF.

The rearrangement joins TRBV6-5 to TRBJ1-5; 7 bases line up with TRBD1. J gave up 2 bases and V 0 bases, and 1 base lay outside the gene matches. The CDR3 contains 15 residues. Germline CDR1 and CDR2: MNHEY and SVGAGI. CDR3 bases: TGTGCCAGCAGTTACTCAGGGGGCGGCAATCAGCCCCAGCATTTT. Amino acid sequence: CASSYSGGGNQPQHF.